The clone carrying this T cell receptor (beta chain) was detected once. The table came from immunoSEQ multiplex PCR; TCRdb's copy has only in-frame clones and leaves some out. Counted here are hundreds of thousands of clones, more than 75% occurring once; the ten biggest clones make up around 3.5%. This specimen comes from a study of Ad26.COV2.S vaccination and SARS-CoV-2 variants. Across the study: Intramuscular Ad26.COV2.S doses were given once or twice, 56 days apart.

The CDR3 sequence is 14 residues long. Germline V gene data show CDR1 as SGHTA and CDR2 as FQGNSA. Deletions cut 1 base from V and 5 bases from J, with 11 bases between. Treatment noted: about 20 received Ad26.COV2.S at low or high dose, single or two shots; roughly five received placebo; per-sample allocation not given. Samples were taken on day 63 after the first vaccine or placebo injection. The TCR comes from a person aged 18-60 years who received the Ad26.COV2.S COVID-19 vaccine or a placebo. The source was peripheral blood, collected in a trial of Ad26.COV2.S vaccine versus placebo. This chain links TRBV7-2 with TRBJ1-1; a weak D match, TRBD1 (6 bases). CDR3 region: CASSLGRRGTEAFF. The CDR3 bases are TGTGCCAGCAGCTTAGGACGCAGGGGAACTGAAGCTTTCTTT.